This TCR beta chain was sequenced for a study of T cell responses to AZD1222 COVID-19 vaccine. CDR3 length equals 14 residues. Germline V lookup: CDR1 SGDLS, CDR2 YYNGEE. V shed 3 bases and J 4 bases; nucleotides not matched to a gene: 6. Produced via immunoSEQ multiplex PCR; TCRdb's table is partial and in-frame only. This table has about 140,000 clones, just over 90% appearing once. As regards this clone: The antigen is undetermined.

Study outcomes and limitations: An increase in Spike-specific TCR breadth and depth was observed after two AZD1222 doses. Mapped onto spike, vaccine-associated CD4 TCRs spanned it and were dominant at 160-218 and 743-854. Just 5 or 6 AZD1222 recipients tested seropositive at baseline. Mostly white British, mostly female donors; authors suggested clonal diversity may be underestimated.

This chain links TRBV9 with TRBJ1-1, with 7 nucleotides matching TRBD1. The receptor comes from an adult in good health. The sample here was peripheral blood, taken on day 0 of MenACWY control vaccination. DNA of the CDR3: TGTGCCAGCAGCGACGGACAGGTCATCACTGAAGCTTTCTTT. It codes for CASSDGQVITEAFF. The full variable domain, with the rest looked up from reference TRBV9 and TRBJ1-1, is DSGVTQTPKHLITATGQRVTLRCSPRSGDLSVYWYQQSLDQGLQFLIQYYNGEERAKGNILERFSAQQFPDLHSELNLSSLELGDSALYFCASSDGQVITEAFFGQGTRLTVV.